Listed below are T cell receptor beta chains from one sample, sequenced in a study of T cells in Graves' hyperthyroidism and ophthalmopathy. Each CDR3 protein is one row after TCRdb ran MiXCR on the multiplex PCR reads. The table has 140,000 or so distinct CDR3 sequences, 22% seen once. Sequenced material: blood. Receptors were obtained from a woman aged 45 to 65 with Graves' hyperthyroidism that later progressed to Graves' ophthalmopathy. Each CDR3 is given with its conserved first and last residue. Fields, in order: J gene, D gene, V gene, CDR3 protein. A D gene is named only where the DNA matches it firmly.

TRBJ2-7	TRBD2	TRBV12-3/TRBV12-4	CASSSLAGELKPYEQYF
TRBJ1-1	TRBD1	TRBV2	CASSEGQGLIAAFF
TRBJ1-5	TRBD1	TRBV28	CATIWTGEQPQHF
TRBJ2-1	TRBD1	TRBV7-9	CASSPGQPNRDEQFF
TRBJ1-2	TRBD1	TRBV28	CASSLATGPRIPGYTF
TRBJ1-4	.	TRBV29-1	CSVLDEKLFF
TRBJ1-2	TRBD1	TRBV19	CAANKGANYGYTF
TRBJ2-7	.	TRBV9	CASSVGPASYEQYF
TRBJ2-3	TRBD2	TRBV7-8	CASSQRGLAVTDTQYF
TRBJ2-1	.	TRBV20-1	CSARLGSGSYNEQFF
TRBJ1-4	.	TRBV20-1	CSALSGGPRGEKLFF
TRBJ2-5	TRBD2	TRBV28	CASSLLRGGPFGETQYF
TRBJ1-1	.	TRBV30	CAWSAPGTAAEAFF
TRBJ2-1	.	TRBV11-2	CASSPQGTSVSSYNEQFF
TRBJ1-2	.	TRBV12-3/TRBV12-4	CASSFFRGDSGYTF
TRBJ2-7	TRBD2	TRBV7-2	CASSQTSGYSEQYF
TRBJ1-4	TRBD1	TRBV29-1	CSARQGNGATNEKLFF